This section outlines one T cell receptor (beta chain) sequence together with its context. The antigen is undetermined. Naive CD45RA+ and memory CD45RO+ CD4+ or CD8+ T cells were FACS-sorted. This entry is derived from a study of regulatory dendritic cells for organ transplantation. Study conclusions and caveats: Memory T cells were less diverse than naive, with memory CD8+ most oligoclonal. Between individuals, the alloreactive memory CD8+ T cell pool differed considerably. Memory CD8+ clonal expansion seemed more limited with regulatory than mature dendritic cells.

Using immunoSEQ multiplex PCR, the repertoire was profiled, and TCRdb retains in-frame clones only, with some absent. The data contain 29,000 or so clones, about 80% of them seen just once; the ten biggest clones take up 2.2%. Germline V lookup: CDR1 SNHLY, CDR2 FYNNEI. The CDR3 totals 15 residues. The germline V and J ends were trimmed by 8 bases and 7 bases, with 20 bases remaining between them. The chain employs TRBV2 and TRBJ1-4, with a weak D call TRBD1 (6 bases). The sequenced sample consisted of memory CD4+ T cells from blood. As for subset: CD45RO+ memory T cells. The sequence was collected from a human donor in good health. CDR3 DNA: TGTGCCAGCGAGGCGGGGGGCAGGGCAGGTGAAAAACTGTTTTTT. Translation: CASEAGGRAGEKLFF.